A single sample is the source of the 25 T cell receptor beta chains below, sequenced in a study of Graves' ophthalmopathy and Graves' hyperthyroidism. The study amplified TCR beta CDR3 regions using RNA transcripts. First-round RT-PCR employed HTBI primers, with a second-round multiplex PCR after it. TCRdb independently ran MiXCR on the multiplex PCR reads; one entry per CDR3 protein. Here the sample spans 900,000 to 1,200,000 distinct CDR3 sequences, about two fifths being singletons. Sequencing was done on a sample of peripheral blood or thyroid tissue (not recorded which). Receptors were obtained from an adult man with Graves' hyperthyroidism.

This clonotype was detected a few times. This rearrangement joins TRBV7-9 to TRBJ1-4; a possible D gene is TRBD1 (5 bases). Germline V gene data show CDR1 as SEHNR and CDR2 as FQNEAQ (reference sequence). This CDR3 region has 14 residues. Trimming pared 5 bases from V and 5 bases from J, leaving 12 bases between. CDR3 nucleotides: TGTGCCAGCAGCCGCCGGGACCCCAATGAAAAACTGTTTTTT. Translation: CASSRRDPNEKLFF.

V gene TRBV7-9 combines with J gene TRBJ1-2; no definite D call. V was shortened by 9 bases and J by 5 bases, with 16 bases between the two germline ends. The CDR3 contains 13 residues. Germline-derived CDR1 and CDR2 are SEHNR and FQNEAQ (reference sequence). For the CDR3, the DNA is TGTGCCAGTACGCCTACCGTCGCATATGGCTACACCTTC. Protein: CASTPTVAYGYTF.

At least ten counts were recorded for this clonotype. Here the CDR3 reads CASSTPRRPKETQYF. CDR3 sequence (DNA): TGTGCCAGCAGCACCCCTCGCAGGCCCAAAGAGACCCAGTACTTC. This chain uses TRBV7-9 with TRBJ2-5; D is unresolved. Germline V gene data show CDR1 as SEHNR and CDR2 as FQNEAQ (reference sequence). V was cut by 5 bases and J by 3 bases, with 16 bases left in between. The CDR3 loop spans 15 amino acids.

The table lists this clonotype with many counts. The rearrangement links TRBV7-9 to TRBJ2-7; D gene ambiguous. This CDR3 is built from 12 residues. V lost 5 bases, J lost 3 bases, and 8 bases lay in between. Germline assignment: CDR1 SEHNR and CDR2 FQNEAQ (reference sequence). This CDR3 reads CASSDQLYEQYF. In DNA, the CDR3 is TGTGCCAGCAGCGACCAACTCTACGAGCAGTACTTC.

This clonotype was counted many times. This chain uses TRBV6-5 with TRBJ1-6, with D unclear. This CDR3 region has 12 residues. Germline V gives CDR1 MNHEY, CDR2 SVGAGI. V gave up 8 bases and J gave up 7 bases, with 9 bases separating them. CDR3 nucleotide sequence: TGTGCCAGCCGCCTTTGGAATTCACCCCTCCACTTT. It translates to CASRLWNSPLHF.

J is TRBJ2-1 and V is TRBV29-1; possible D gene TRBD1, 6 bases. The V end lost 4 bases, the J end lost 0 bases, and 19 bases lay between the germline ends. Per germline, CDR1 SQVTM and CDR2 ANQGSEA. The CDR3 length is 17 residues. In nucleotides, the CDR3 is TGCAGCGTTGGATACCCACTGGCGACAGGCTCCTACAATGAGCAGTTCTTC. It codes for CSVGYPLATGSYNEQFF.

This clonotype occurred a few times. This chain joins TRBV3-1 and TRBJ2-7; D may be TRBD2 (6 bases). The CDR3 runs to 14 residues. Germline V CDR1 and CDR2: LGHDT, YNNKEL (reference sequence). V was trimmed by 0 bases and J by 3 bases, leaving 9 bases between them. The CDR3 sequence is CASSQDGGVYEQYF. The DNA of the CDR3 is TGTGCCAGCAGCCAAGATGGAGGGGTCTACGAGCAGTACTTC.

The chain has TRBV9 and TRBJ2-7, with 8 bases lining up with TRBD1. The V gene's germline CDR1 is SGDLS and CDR2 YYNGEE. The CDR3 consists of 14 residues. V lost 4 bases, J lost 3 bases, and 6 bases stayed unmatched. The CDR3 reads CASSHSGQGYEQYF. CDR3 nucleotide sequence: TGTGCCAGCAGCCACTCTGGACAGGGCTACGAGCAGTACTTC.

The V and J genes are TRBV24-1 and TRBJ2-5; 10 positions agree with TRBD2. This CDR3 contains 16 residues. The germline V gene encodes CDR1 KGHDR and CDR2 SFDVKD. V gave up 0 bases and J gave up 4 bases; unmatched junction bases: 4. The DNA for the CDR3 is TGTGCCACCAGTGATTTGCTAGCGGGAGAGATAGAGACCCAGTACTTC. The encoded protein is CATSDLLAGEIETQYF.

The chain links TRBV20-1 to TRBJ2-2, with 10 bases identical to TRBD2. This CDR3 is built from 15 residues. Germline loops: CDR1 DFQATT, CDR2 SNEGSKA (reference sequence). V dropped 6 bases and J dropped 6; count of bases not matched to a gene: 10. The CDR3 DNA follows: TGCAGTGCCAGCAGCACTAGCGGGATTGCCGGGGAGCTGTTTTTT. Protein: CSASSTSGIAGELFF.

This clonotype was counted a few times. The rearrangement links TRBV19 to TRBJ2-5, with 8 bases lining up with TRBD2. V dropped 5 bases and J dropped 2; count of bases not matched to a gene: 13. The CDR3 runs 17 residues. Germline CDR1 LNHDA, CDR2 SQIVND (reference sequence). In nucleotides, the CDR3 is TGTGCCAGTAGTGCGTATATTGGGACTAGGGTACAAGAGACCCAGTACTTC. This sequence encodes CASSAYIGTRVQETQYF.

The chain's CDR3 is CASRWGLRTRTQEKLFF. In DNA form, the CDR3 reads TGTGCCAGCAGGTGGGGGCTACGGACGAGGACACAGGAAAAACTGTTTTTT. The rearrangement uses TRBV2 and TRBJ1-4; maybe TRBD1 (6 bases). V lost 6 bases and J 8 bases, leaving 25 bases between the germline ends. CDR1 and CDR2 from the germline V gene are SNHLY and FYNNEI. The CDR3 is made up of 17 amino acids.

This chain uses TRBV24-1 with TRBJ2-5; the match to TRBD2 covers 9 bases. With 11 bases clipped from V and 4 bases from J, the junction kept 22 bases outside the gene matches. Germline CDR1 and CDR2: KGHDR and SFDVKD. CDR3 size: 18 residues. The CDR3 bases are TGTGCCATTGACAGGGATTTTGGATCTAGCGGGGTCACAGAGACCCAGTACTTC. This gives the protein CAIDRDFGSSGVTETQYF.

This clonotype was detected many times. The rearrangement links TRBV7-9 to TRBJ1-2; D unresolved. V lost 10 bases and J 1 base, leaving 16 bases between the germline ends. This CDR3 has 14 residues. Germline V lookup: CDR1 SEHNR, CDR2 FQNEAQ (reference sequence). The DNA of the CDR3 is TGTGCCATCACGCCCGACCCCCTTAACTATGGCTACACCTTC. This gives the protein CAITPDPLNYGYTF.

Notes on this clonotype: It is unclear where the CDR3 begins or ends on the DNA, so no DNA is shown, and the CDR3 is as TCRdb lists it. The V call is TRBV14, the J call TRBJ2-2; the table gives TRBD1 as D, unverified against the DNA. From germline, CDR1 is SGHDN and CDR2 FVKESK. The CDR3 extends over 16 residues, inclusive of both ends. This CDR3 reads CASSQRQGRRAGELFF.

The CDR3 DNA is TGCGCCAGCAGCGAATACTCCTTCACCGGGGAGCTGTTTTTT. Protein product: CASSEYSFTGELFF. The chain is built from TRBV5-1 and TRBJ2-2; D is undetermined. CDR1 and CDR2 (germline): SGHRS, YFSETQ. The CDR3 extends over 14 amino acids. V lost 4 bases and J lost 4, with 11 bases in between.

Regarding this clonotype: One end of the junction fails to match germline, which may point to a read error. The V call is TRBV10-3, the J call TRBJ2-3, with 8 bases aligning to TRBD1. The germline V gene encodes CDR1 ENHRY and CDR2 SYGVKD. CDR3 length: 12 residues. CDR3 sequence reads: CASSPRDRSQYF. The CDR3 DNA reads TGTGCCAGCAGTCCTCGGGACAGGTCGCAGTATTTT.

This clonotype was seen repeatedly, ten times or more. This sequence joins TRBV7-8 and TRBJ2-2; no reliable D call. V was clipped by 2 bases and J by 1 base, with 8 bases between them. Germline CDR1 is SGHVS and CDR2 is FQNEAQ. The CDR3 totals 15 residues. For the CDR3, the DNA is TGTGCCAGCAGCTTATCGAGGCTGAACACCGGGGAGCTGTTTTTT. This gives the protein CASSLSRLNTGELFF.

J is TRBJ2-7 and V is TRBV7-2, with 12 bases fitting TRBD1. Germline lookup yields CDR1 SGHTA and CDR2 FQGNSA. J lost 6 bases, V lost 3 bases, and 9 bases had no gene match. This CDR3 contains 16 residues. The CDR3 loop is CASSFAHPGQGAEQYF. The CDR3 nucleotides are TGTGCCAGCAGCTTTGCACACCCGGGACAGGGGGCCGAGCAGTACTTC.

This chain uses TRBV7-9 with TRBJ2-5; 8 bases are shared with TRBD2. Germline values: CDR1 SEHNR, CDR2 FQNEAQ (reference sequence). The CDR3 contains 16 residues. After removal of 1 base from V and 5 bases from J, the junction contained 9 bases not matched to a gene. Here the CDR3 reads CASSLGLGGGGETQYF. The DNA for the CDR3 is TGTGCCAGCAGCTTAGGTCTCGGGGGGGGCGGGGAGACCCAGTACTTC.

This clonotype has a handful of counts. This chain links TRBV9 with TRBJ2-7; TRBD2 agrees at 7 bases. Germline V gene data show CDR1 as SGDLS and CDR2 as YYNGEE. There are 15 residues in the CDR3. V lost 6 bases, J lost 5 bases, and 14 bases stayed unmatched. The CDR3 DNA reads as TGTGCCAGCACCCGACGGGGGGAAAAGGAGAACGAGCAGTACTTC. Translating it yields CASTRRGEKENEQYF.

This clonotype showed up many times. The chain has TRBV2 and TRBJ2-5; 7 bases line up with TRBD2. The CDR3 loop spans 13 amino acids. The V segment lost 6 bases and the J segment 9 bases; nucleotides outside the gene matches: 10. Germline CDR1 is SNHLY and CDR2 is FYNNEI. The CDR3 spells CASRTGGPLAQYF. CDR3 sequence (DNA): TGTGCCAGCAGGACGGGGGGACCCCTGGCCCAGTACTTC.

The chain links TRBV3-1 to TRBJ1-2, with no clear D. This CDR3 has 13 amino acids. CDR1 and CDR2 from the germline V gene are LGHDT and YNNKEL (reference sequence). The germline V and J ends were trimmed by 0 bases and 5 bases, with 7 bases remaining between them. In DNA, the CDR3 is TGTGCCAGCAGCCAAGATCGGCCATATGGCTACACCTTC. Its protein product is CASSQDRPYGYTF.

Concerning this clonotype: Since the CDR3 does not end with the conserved phenylalanine or tryptophan, this likely comes from a read error. No DNA is shown, since the ends of the CDR3 on it are uncertain; the CDR3 is the one TCRdb lists. This chain uses TRBV13 with TRBJ2-5; the table gives TRBD1 as D, unverified against the DNA. With termini counted, the CDR3 has 8 amino acids. CDR1 is PRHDT, CDR2 FYEKMQ, per germline (reference sequence). CDR3 protein: CASSPRGT.

This clonotype was found many times. The chain is built from TRBV7-6 and TRBJ2-7, with TRBD1 matching over 8 bases. Germline CDR1 is SGHVS and CDR2 is FNYEAQ. This CDR3 has 14 amino acids. J was trimmed by 3 bases and V by 5 bases; bases with no gene match: 6. The CDR3 reads CASSATGAYYEQYF. The CDR3 DNA reads TGTGCCAGCAGCGCGACAGGGGCCTACTACGAGCAGTACTTC.